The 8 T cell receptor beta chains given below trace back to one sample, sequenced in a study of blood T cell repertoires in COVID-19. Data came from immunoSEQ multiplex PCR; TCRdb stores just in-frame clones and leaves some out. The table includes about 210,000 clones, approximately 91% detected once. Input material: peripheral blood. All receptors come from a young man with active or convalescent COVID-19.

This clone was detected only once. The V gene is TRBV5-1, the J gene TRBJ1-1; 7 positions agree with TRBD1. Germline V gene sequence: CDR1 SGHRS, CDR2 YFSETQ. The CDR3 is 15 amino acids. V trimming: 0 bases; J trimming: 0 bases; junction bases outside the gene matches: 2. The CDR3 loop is CASSLATGVNTEAFF. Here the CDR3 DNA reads TGCGCCAGCAGCTTGGCCACAGGGGTGAACACTGAAGCTTTCTTT.

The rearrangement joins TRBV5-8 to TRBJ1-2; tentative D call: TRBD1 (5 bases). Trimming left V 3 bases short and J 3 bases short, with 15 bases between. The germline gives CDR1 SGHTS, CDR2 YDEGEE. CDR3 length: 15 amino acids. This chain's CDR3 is CASSSDKKPYYGYTF. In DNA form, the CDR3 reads TGTGCCAGCAGCTCGGACAAAAAACCCTACTATGGCTACACCTTC.

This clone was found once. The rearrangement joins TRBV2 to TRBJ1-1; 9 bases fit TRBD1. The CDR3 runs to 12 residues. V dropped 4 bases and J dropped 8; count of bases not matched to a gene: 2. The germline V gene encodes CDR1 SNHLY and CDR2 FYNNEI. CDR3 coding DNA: TGTGCCAGCAGTGGACAGGGGGACGAAGCTTTCTTT. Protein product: CASSGQGDEAFF.

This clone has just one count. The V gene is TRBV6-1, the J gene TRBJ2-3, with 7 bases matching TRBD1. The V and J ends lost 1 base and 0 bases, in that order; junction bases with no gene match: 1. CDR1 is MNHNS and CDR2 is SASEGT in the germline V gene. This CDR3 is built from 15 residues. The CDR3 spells CASSEGQGSTDTQYF. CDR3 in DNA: TGTGCCAGCAGTGAAGGACAGGGTAGCACAGATACGCAGTATTTT.

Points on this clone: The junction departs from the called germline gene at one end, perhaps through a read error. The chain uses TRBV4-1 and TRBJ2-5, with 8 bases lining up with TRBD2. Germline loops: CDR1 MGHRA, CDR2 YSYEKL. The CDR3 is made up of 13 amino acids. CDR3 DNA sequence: TGCGCCAGCAGCCAAGAACTAGCGGAGGGGGTGGACTTC. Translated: CASSQELAEGVDF.

The CDR3 is CASSTRVSTEAFF. CDR3 sequence (DNA): TGTGCCAGCAGTACCAGGGTTTCTACTGAAGCTTTCTTT. V is TRBV12-3 or TRBV12-4 and J is TRBJ1-1, with D perhaps TRBD1 (5 bases). V was cut by 5 bases and J by 5 bases, with 12 bases left in between. The CDR3 contains 13 residues.

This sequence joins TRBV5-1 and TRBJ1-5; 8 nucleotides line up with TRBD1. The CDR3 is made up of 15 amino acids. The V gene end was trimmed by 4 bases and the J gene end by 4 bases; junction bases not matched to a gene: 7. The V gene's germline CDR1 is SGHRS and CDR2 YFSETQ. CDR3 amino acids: CASSQGQGSNQPQHF. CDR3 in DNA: TGCGCCAGCAGCCAAGGACAGGGTAGTAATCAGCCCCAGCATTTT.

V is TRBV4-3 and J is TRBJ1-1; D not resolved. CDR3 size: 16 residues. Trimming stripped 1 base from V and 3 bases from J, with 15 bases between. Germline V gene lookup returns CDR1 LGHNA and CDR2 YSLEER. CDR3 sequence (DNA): TGCGCCAGCAGCCAAGGCCCCCGGAGGGAAGACACTGAAGCTTTCTTT. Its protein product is CASSQGPRREDTEAFF.